The 20 T cell receptor beta chains reported below all come from one sample, sequenced in a study of immune heterogeneity within non-small cell lung tumors (dated 2018 in TCRdb). For the TCR template, genomic DNA was extracted from bulk tumor tissue, and approximately 600 ng of gDNA was amplified for each sample. During surgery, several biopsies were collected from each primary tumor and placed as far from one another as possible within the tumor mass. The study cohort was described as untreated, and patients were newly diagnosed NSCLC cases undergoing curative surgery. Instrument used: HiSeq X Ten. The TCR beta CDR3 region was amplified with a multiplex PCR system whose first round ran for around 10 cycles using 32 V-gene forward primers and 13 J-gene reverse primers. TCRdb reworked the public reads: Q25 trimming with fastp, MiXCR clone assembly, productive beta chains retained. For every CDR3 protein sequence, its rows merge into one entry that carries the most common genes and DNA. For this sample there are around 20,000 distinct CDR3 sequences; around 26% appear just once. Together, the top ten hold 3.5% to 4.5% of the sample.

The specimen was lung tumor tissue. These receptors were taken from a middle-aged man with non-small cell lung cancer.

This clonotype was found once. One base away lies a much larger clone, so this may be a sequencing read error. The rearrangement links TRBV4-1 to TRBJ2-1; 10 nucleotides agree with TRBD2. Germline values: CDR1 MGHRA, CDR2 YSYEKL. The CDR3 spans 19 residues. The CDR3 region is CASSQEASRASGGYNQQFF. DNA for the CDR3: TGCGCCAGCAGCCAAGAAGCCTCCCGAGCTAGCGGGGGATACAATCAGCAGTTCTTC.

The rearrangement joins TRBV7-2 to TRBJ1-1; no clear D gene. The CDR3 is 13 residues long. Germline-derived CDR1 and CDR2 are SGHTA and FQGNSA. Trimming cost V 5 bases and J 0 bases, with 7 bases left between them. The CDR3 bases are TGTGCCAGCAGCACGGTAATGAACACTGAAGCTTTCTTT. Its protein product is CASSTVMNTEAFF.

V gene TRBV7-2 combines with J gene TRBJ1-6, with TRBD1 matching 9 bases. V lost 5 bases, J lost 9 bases, and 5 bases stayed unmatched. The CDR3 consists of 14 residues. Germline CDR1 SGHTA, CDR2 FQGNSA. The CDR3 region has the DNA TGTGCCAGCAGCCCACAGGGGGCGGCTTCACCCCTCCACTTT. As protein: CASSPQGAASPLHF.

By share, this clonotype ranks as large (0.1 to 1%). The chain uses TRBV12-3 or TRBV12-4 and TRBJ1-5, with 7 bases lining up with TRBD1. V gave up 5 bases and J gave up 3 bases; unmatched junction bases: 7. The CDR3 has 15 amino acids. CDR3 region: CASSPETGTNQPQHF. CDR3 in DNA: TGTGCCAGCAGTCCCGAGACAGGGACCAATCAGCCCCAGCATTTT.

This clonotype was found a few times. The chain links TRBV4-1 to TRBJ2-5; the match to TRBD2 covers 9 bases. The V gene's germline CDR1 is MGHRA and CDR2 YSYEKL. Losses at the gene ends were 5 bases for V and 4 bases for J; bases not matched to a gene: 5. This CDR3 is 14 amino acids long. This chain's CDR3 is CASSLTSGTETQYF. CDR3 nucleotide sequence: TGCGCCAGCAGCTTGACTAGCGGAACAGAGACCCAGTACTTC.

This clonotype is categorized as medium-sized. The V gene is TRBV19, the J gene TRBJ1-5; D is perhaps TRBD1 (5 bases). The CDR3 is made up of 15 amino acids. V lost 9 bases and J 5 bases, leaving 20 bases between the germline ends. The germline V gene encodes CDR1 LNHDA and CDR2 SQIVND (reference sequence). The CDR3 DNA reads TGTGCCAGCGGGGGTGGGGGAGGGGTCGATCAGCCCCAGCATTTT. Translated, it gives CASGGGGGVDQPQHF.

This clonotype was observed at least ten times. The chain uses TRBV11-1 and TRBJ2-1, with D perhaps matching TRBD2 (5 bases). This CDR3 spans 14 amino acids. V was pared by 5 bases and J by 8 bases, with 16 bases between. The germline gives CDR1 SGHAT, CDR2 FQDESV (reference sequence). In nucleotides, the CDR3 is TGTGCCAGCAGCGCCGGGCCCCTGGGAGATGAGCAGTTCTTC. This gives the protein CASSAGPLGDEQFF.

This clonotype is medium-sized (0.01 to 0.1%) in the sample. The chain joins TRBV27 to TRBJ1-5, with 8 bases aligning to TRBD1. Trimming removed 4 bases from V and 5 bases from J; junction bases left unmatched: 7. This CDR3 is built from 15 residues. Germline-derived CDR1 and CDR2 are MNHEY and SMNVEV (reference sequence). Here the CDR3 DNA reads TGTGCCAGCAGTTCCCTACAGGGGGGACATCAGCCCCAGCATTTT. Translation gives CASSSLQGGHQPQHF.

This clonotype is labeled medium-sized (0.01 to 0.1%). The CDR3 protein is CAWSRTDTDTQYF. The CDR3 nucleotides are TGTGCCTGGAGTCGGACGGACACAGATACGCAGTATTTT. The V gene is TRBV30, the J gene TRBJ2-3, with D uncertain. The ends were cut back, 2 bases at V and 2 bases at J, with 8 bases in the middle. Looked up from germline, CDR1 is GTSNPN and CDR2 is SVGIG (reference sequence). This CDR3 has 13 residues.

This clonotype was recorded many times. The J gene is TRBJ2-7, the V gene TRBV30; tentatively, D is TRBD1 (6 bases). V was clipped by 3 bases and J by 0 bases, with 9 bases between them. The CDR3 is made up of 13 amino acids. The germline gives CDR1 GTSNPN, CDR2 SVGIG (reference sequence). In DNA form, the CDR3 reads TGTGCCTGGAGCACAGGGAACTCCTACGAGCAGTACTTC. This codes for CAWSTGNSYEQYF.

V usage is TRBV11-2 and J usage is TRBJ2-1; 11 bases match TRBD2. The CDR3 totals 16 residues. Germline trimming cut 3 bases from V and 3 bases from J; bases unmatched to any gene: 4. Germline-derived CDR1 and CDR2 are SGHAT and FQNNGV. In DNA, the CDR3 is TGTGCCAGCAGCTTCGTAGCGGGGGGGGTCTACAATGAGCAGTTCTTC. Protein: CASSFVAGGVYNEQFF. The full variable domain, in which reference TRBV11-2 and TRBJ2-1 provide the parts outside the CDR3, is EAGVAQSPRYKIIEKRQSVAFWCNPISGHATLYWYQQILGQGPKLLIQFQNNGVVDDSQLPKDRFSAERLKGVDSTLKIQPAKLEDSAVYLCASSFVAGGVYNEQFFGPGTRLTVL.

The table lists this clonotype with many counts. This sequence joins TRBV5-6 and TRBJ1-2, with D possibly TRBD1 on 6 matching bases. Trimming pared 4 bases from V and 5 bases from J, leaving 15 bases between. The CDR3 covers 14 residues. The germline V gene encodes CDR1 SGHDT and CDR2 YYEEEE. The CDR3 loop is CASSVTGREYGYTF. CDR3 coding DNA: TGTGCCAGCAGCGTAACAGGGCGCGAATATGGCTACACCTTC.

The chain recombines TRBV7-2 with TRBJ1-2; D uncertain. The CDR3 loop spans 15 amino acids. Looked up from germline, CDR1 is SGHTA and CDR2 is FQGNSA. Trimming took 1 base from V and 4 from J, leaving 13 bases between them. This CDR3 reads CASSLVADPTYGYTF. Written as DNA, the CDR3 is TGTGCCAGCAGCTTAGTGGCAGATCCCACCTATGGCTACACCTTC.

This clonotype has a count of ten or more. This chain links TRBV19 with TRBJ1-2; TRBD1 matches at 12 bases. Germline CDR1 and CDR2: LNHDA and SQIVND (reference sequence). CDR3 length: 17 residues. The J segment lost 3 bases and the V segment lost 4 bases, leaving 9 bases of the junction unmatched. The CDR3 region is CASSKPGQGAKDYGYTF. For the CDR3, the DNA is TGTGCCAGTAGTAAACCGGGACAGGGGGCGAAGGACTATGGCTACACCTTC.

The chain is built from TRBV18 and TRBJ2-3; unclear D gene. This CDR3 has 15 amino acids. Trimming removed 3 bases at V and 0 bases at J, with 10 bases between. CDR1 is KGHSH, CDR2 LQKENI, per germline. The chain's CDR3 is CASSPASSSTDTQYF. The CDR3 bases are TGTGCCAGCTCACCGGCCTCGTCTAGCACAGATACGCAGTATTTT.

This clonotype was counted at least ten times. This chain uses TRBV18 with TRBJ2-7, with TRBD2 matching over 7 bases. The CDR3 consists of 13 residues. The germline V gene encodes CDR1 KGHSH and CDR2 LQKENI. V shed 3 bases and J 1 base; nucleotides not matched to a gene: 0. CDR3 nucleotides: TGTGCCAGCTCACCGGGGGGGTCCTACGAGCAGTACTTC. Translation: CASSPGGSYEQYF.

The rearrangement joins TRBV27 to TRBJ1-4; TRBD1 matches 11 bases. Germline loops: CDR1 MNHEY, CDR2 SMNVEV (reference sequence). The trim removed 6 bases at V and 7 bases at J, leaving 4 bases unmatched. CDR3 size: 14 residues. For the CDR3, the DNA is TGTGCCAGCAGCAGGACAGGGGGCTCTGAAAAACTGTTTTTT. Translated: CASSRTGGSEKLFF.

As to this clonotype: This may come from a read error, since a much larger clone is one base off. The chain links TRBV12-3 or TRBV12-4 to TRBJ2-1; D not resolved. Deletions cut 5 bases from V and 9 bases from J, with 14 bases between. There are 13 residues in the CDR3. The CDR3 sequence is CASSPKSSGEQFF. For the CDR3, the DNA is TGTGCCAGCAGTCCCAAGTCTTCTGGTGAGCAGTTCTTC.

In regard to this clonotype: Possible read error: a much larger clone is one base away. This is likely a read error, given that the CDR3 carries no conserved phenylalanine or tryptophan at its end. The rearrangement uses TRBV10-3 and TRBJ2-7; weak D call: TRBD2 (6 bases). V lost 10 bases to trimming and J lost 1 base, with 17 bases between them. The CDR3 length is 14 residues. Germline V gives CDR1 ENHRY, CDR2 SYGVKD. The CDR3 region is CATQRAGTSYEQYL. The CDR3 bases are TGTGCCACCCAGCGGGCAGGGACTTCCTACGAGCAGTACCTC.

This clonotype is termed medium-sized. An end of the junction does not agree with germline; a read error may underlie this. The chain links TRBV28 to TRBJ2-7; no firm D call. The CDR3 sequence is 12 residues long. The V gene's germline CDR1 is MDHEN and CDR2 SYDVKM. In DNA form, the CDR3 reads TGTGCCAGCAGCTTATTACCTTACGAGCAGTACTTC. The encoded protein is CASSLLPYEQYF.